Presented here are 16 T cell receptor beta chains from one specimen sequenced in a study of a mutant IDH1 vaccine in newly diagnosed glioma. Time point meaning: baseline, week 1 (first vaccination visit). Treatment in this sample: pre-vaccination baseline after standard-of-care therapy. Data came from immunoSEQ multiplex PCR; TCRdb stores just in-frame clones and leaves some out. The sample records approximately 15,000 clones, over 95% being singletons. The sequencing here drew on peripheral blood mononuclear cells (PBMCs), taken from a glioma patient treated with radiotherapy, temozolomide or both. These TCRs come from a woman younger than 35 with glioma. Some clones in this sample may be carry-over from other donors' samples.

The CDR3 sequence: CASSQDSDGMTEAFF. The CDR3 DNA follows: TGCGCCAGCAGCCAAGACTCGGACGGTATGACTGAAGCTTTCTTT. The rearrangement joins TRBV4-3 to TRBJ1-1; D remains unclear. Trimming cost V 0 bases and J 5 bases, with 13 bases left between them. The germline gives CDR1 LGHNA, CDR2 YSLEER. This CDR3 has 15 amino acids.

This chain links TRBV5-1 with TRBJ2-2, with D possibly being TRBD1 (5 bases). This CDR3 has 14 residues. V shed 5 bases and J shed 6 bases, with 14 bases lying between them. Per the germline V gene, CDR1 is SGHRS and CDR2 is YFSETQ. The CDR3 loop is CASRVGERSGELFF. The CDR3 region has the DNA TGCGCCAGCAGAGTAGGGGAACGGTCCGGGGAGCTGTTTTTT.

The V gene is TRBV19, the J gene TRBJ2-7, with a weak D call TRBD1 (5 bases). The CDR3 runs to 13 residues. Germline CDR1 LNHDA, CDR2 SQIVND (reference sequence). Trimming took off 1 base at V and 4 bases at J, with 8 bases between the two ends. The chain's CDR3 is CASSIGQQYEQYF. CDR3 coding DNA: TGTGCCAGTAGTATAGGACAGCAATACGAGCAGTACTTC.

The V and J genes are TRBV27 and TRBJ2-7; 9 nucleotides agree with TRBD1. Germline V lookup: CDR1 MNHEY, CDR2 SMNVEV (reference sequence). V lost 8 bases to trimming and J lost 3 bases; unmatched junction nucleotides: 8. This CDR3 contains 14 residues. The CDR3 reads CASGSGTGLYEQYF. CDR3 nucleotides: TGTGCCAGCGGATCCGGGACAGGGCTCTACGAGCAGTACTTC.

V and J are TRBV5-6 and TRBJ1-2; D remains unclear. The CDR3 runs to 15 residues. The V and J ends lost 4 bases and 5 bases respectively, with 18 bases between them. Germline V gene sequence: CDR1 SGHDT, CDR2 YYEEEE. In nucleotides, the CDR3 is TGTGCCAGCAGCCTCAATAGACAAATTACTTATGGCTACACCTTC. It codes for CASSLNRQITYGYTF.

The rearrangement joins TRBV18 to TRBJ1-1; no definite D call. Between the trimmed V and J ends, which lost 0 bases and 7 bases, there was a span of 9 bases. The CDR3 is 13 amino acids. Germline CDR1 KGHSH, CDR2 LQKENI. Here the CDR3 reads CASSPPYKHEAFF. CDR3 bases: TGTGCCAGCTCACCACCTTACAAGCATGAAGCTTTCTTT.

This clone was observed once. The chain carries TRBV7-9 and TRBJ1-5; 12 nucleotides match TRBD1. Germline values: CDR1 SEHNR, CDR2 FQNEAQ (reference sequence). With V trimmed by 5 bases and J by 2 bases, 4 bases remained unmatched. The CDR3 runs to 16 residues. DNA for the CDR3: TGTGCCAGCAGCGGGACAGGGGGCATACGCAATCAGCCCCAGCATTTT. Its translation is CASSGTGGIRNQPQHF.

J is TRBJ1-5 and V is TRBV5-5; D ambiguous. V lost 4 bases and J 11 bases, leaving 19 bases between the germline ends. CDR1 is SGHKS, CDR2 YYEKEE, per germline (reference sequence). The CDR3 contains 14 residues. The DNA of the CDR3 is TGTGCCAGCAGCCAGACCGGACTTGGTATGACCCAGCATTTT. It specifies CASSQTGLGMTQHF.

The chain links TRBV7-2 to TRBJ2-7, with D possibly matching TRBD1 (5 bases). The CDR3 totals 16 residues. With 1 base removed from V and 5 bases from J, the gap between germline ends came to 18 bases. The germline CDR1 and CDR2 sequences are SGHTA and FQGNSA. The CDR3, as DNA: TGTGCCAGCAGCTTAGTGACACTGGGGCCCCCCCACGAGCAGTACTTC. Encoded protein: CASSLVTLGPPHEQYF.

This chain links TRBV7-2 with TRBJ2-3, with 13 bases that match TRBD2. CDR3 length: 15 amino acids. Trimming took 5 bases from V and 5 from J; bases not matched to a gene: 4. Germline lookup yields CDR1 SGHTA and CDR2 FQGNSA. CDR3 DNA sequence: TGTGCCAGCAGCAAGACTAGCGGGAGGATAGATACGCAGTATTTT. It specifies CASSKTSGRIDTQYF.

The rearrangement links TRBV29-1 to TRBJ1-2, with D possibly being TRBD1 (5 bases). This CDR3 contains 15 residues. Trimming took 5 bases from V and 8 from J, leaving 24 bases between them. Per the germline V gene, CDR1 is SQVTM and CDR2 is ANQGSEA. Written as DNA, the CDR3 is TGCAGCGTTAGTCCAGGCGCGAAGGGGACCGCGGGCTACACCTTC. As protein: CSVSPGAKGTAGYTF.

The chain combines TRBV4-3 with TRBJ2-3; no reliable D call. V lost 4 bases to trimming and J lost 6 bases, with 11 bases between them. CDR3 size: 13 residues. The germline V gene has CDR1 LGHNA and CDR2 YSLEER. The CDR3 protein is CASSPAGPDTQYF. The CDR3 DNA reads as TGCGCCAGCAGCCCAGCCGGCCCGGATACGCAGTATTTT.

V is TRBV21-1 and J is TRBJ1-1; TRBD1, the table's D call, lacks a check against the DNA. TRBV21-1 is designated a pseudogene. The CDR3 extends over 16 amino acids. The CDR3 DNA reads TGTGCCAGCAGGGGGCCTAGGACCTCAAGGGACACTGAAGCTTTCTTT. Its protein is CASRGPRTSRDTEAFF.

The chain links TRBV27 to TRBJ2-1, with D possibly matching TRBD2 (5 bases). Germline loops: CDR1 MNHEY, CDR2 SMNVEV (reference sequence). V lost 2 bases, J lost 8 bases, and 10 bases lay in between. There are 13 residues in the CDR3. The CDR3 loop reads CASSLLSRDEQFF. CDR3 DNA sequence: TGTGCCAGCAGTTTACTTTCGAGGGATGAGCAGTTCTTC.

Here the CDR3 reads CASNPGRVSYGYTF. The CDR3 coding sequence is TGTGCCAGCAACCCGGGACGAGTTTCATATGGCTACACCTTC. The chain links TRBV28 to TRBJ1-2, with a tentative D call TRBD1 (5 bases). The CDR3 consists of 14 residues. V was shortened by 7 bases and J by 5 bases, with 17 bases between the two germline ends. From germline, CDR1 is MDHEN and CDR2 SYDVKM.

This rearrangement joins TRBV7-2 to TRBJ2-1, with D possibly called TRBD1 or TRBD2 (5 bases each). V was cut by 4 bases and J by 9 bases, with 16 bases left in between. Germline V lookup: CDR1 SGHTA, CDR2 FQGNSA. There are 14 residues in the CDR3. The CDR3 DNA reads TGTGCCAGCAGCTGGGGCGATCGTGGGGGTGAGCAGTTCTTC. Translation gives CASSWGDRGGEQFF.